This T cell receptor beta chain appears in the sequencing data of a study of Ad26.COV2.S vaccination and SARS-CoV-2 variants. Study background: Intramuscular Ad26.COV2.S at 5x10^10 or 1x10^11 viral particles.

Sample treatment: roughly 18 received Ad26.COV2.S at low or high dose, single or two shots; about 5 received placebo; per-sample allocation not given. Repertoires come from day 63 after the first vaccine or placebo injection. A note on this clone: Its antigen remains unknown.

The method was immunoSEQ multiplex PCR; TCRdb's version includes in-frame clones alone and lacks a portion of them. The sample lists around 240,000 clones, roughly 90% occurring once. The CDR3 totals 14 residues. The germline gives CDR1 SGHRS, CDR2 YFSETQ. V shed 4 bases and J shed 8 bases, with 15 bases lying between them. General study findings and limits: Total responses of T cells may have been underestimated by the analyses of TCR breadth and depth.

This clonotype originated in a person between 18 and 65 years old who received the Ad26.COV2.S COVID-19 vaccine or a placebo. The rearrangement links TRBV5-1 to TRBJ2-2; weak D call: TRBD2 (6 bases). Sequences were derived from peripheral blood, sampled in a trial of Ad26.COV2.S vaccine versus placebo. The CDR3 reads CASSPGETLGELFF. The CDR3 DNA reads TGCGCCAGCAGCCCGGGGGAAACATTAGGGGAGCTGTTTTTT.